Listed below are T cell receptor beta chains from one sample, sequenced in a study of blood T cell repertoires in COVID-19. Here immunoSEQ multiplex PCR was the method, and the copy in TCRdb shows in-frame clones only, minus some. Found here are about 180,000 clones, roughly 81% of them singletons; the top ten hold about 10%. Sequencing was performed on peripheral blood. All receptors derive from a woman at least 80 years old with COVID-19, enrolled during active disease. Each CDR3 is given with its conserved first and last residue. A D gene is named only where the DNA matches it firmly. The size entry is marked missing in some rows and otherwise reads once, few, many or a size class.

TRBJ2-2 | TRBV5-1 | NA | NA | TGCGCCAGCAGCTTGACTTCCGGGGAGCTGTTTTTT | CASSLTSGELFF
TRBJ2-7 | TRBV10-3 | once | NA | TGTGCCATCAGTGGACAGGTTGGCTCCTACGAGCAGTACTTC | CAISGQVGSYEQYF
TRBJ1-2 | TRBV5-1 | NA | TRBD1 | TGCGCCAGCAGCTCCCAGGGGGACAGGTTCTATGGCTACACCTTC | CASSSQGDRFYGYTF
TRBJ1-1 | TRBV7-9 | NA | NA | TGTGCCAGCAGCTTAGCGCTCGGACATCCTCCTGAAGCTTTCTTT | CASSLALGHPPEAFF
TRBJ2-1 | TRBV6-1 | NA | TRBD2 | TGTGCCAGCAGTGAAACGGGACTAGTTGAGCAGTTCTTC | CASSETGLVEQFF
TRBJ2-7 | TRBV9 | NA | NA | TGTGCCAGCAGCACAGGTCCCGGCTCCTACGAGCAGTACTTC | CASSTGPGSYEQYF
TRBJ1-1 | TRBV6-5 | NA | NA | TGTGCCAGCAGTTACATTCTTAACACTGAAGCTTTCTTT | CASSYILNTEAFF
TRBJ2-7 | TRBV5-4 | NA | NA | TGTGCCAGCAGCCTCGAACCGGGACTTGAGCAGTACTTC | CASSLEPGLEQYF
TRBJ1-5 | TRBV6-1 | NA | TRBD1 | TGTGCCAGCAGTGAGTCGGACAGGGGATATCATAGCAATCAGCCCCAGCATTTT | CASSESDRGYHSNQPQHF
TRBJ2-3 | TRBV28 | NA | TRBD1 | TGTGCCAGCAGTCCACCGACAGGGGTCACCCTCGGGCAGTATTTT | CASSPPTGVTLGQYF
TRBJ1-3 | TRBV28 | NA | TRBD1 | TGTGCCAGCAGTCCCGGGGACAGCTCTGGAAACACCATATATTTT | CASSPGDSSGNTIYF
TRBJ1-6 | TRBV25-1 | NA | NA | TGTGCCAGCAGGCCCGGACTCTATAATTCACCCCTCCACTTT | CASRPGLYNSPLHF
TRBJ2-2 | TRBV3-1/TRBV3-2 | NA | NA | TGTGCCAGCAGCCCACGACAGAACACCGGGGAGCTGTTTTTT | CASSPRQNTGELFF
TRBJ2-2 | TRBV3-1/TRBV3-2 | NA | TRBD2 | TGTGCCAGCAGCCAAGATGGGCTAGCGGTCGGGGAGCTGTTTTTT | CASSQDGLAVGELFF
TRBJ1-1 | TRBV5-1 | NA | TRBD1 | TGCGCCAGCAGCTTGGACGGACAGGGGTTCACTGAAGCTTTCTTT | CASSLDGQGFTEAFF
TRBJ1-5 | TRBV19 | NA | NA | TGTGCCAGTAGTATTCAAGCATTTCTTTACAATCAGCCCCAGCATTTT | CASSIQAFLYNQPQHF
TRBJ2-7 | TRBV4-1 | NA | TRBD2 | TGCGCCAGCAGCCAAGTCATAGCGGGAGGGTTCCACGAGCAGTACTTC | CASSQVIAGGFHEQYF
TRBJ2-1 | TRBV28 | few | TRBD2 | TGTGCCAGCAGTCCCTGGACTAGCAACGATGAGCAGTTCTTC | CASSPWTSNDEQFF
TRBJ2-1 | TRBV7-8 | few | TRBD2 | TGTGCCAGCAGCCCATCTCCCGGGACTAGCTACTACAATGAGCAGTTCTTC | CASSPSPGTSYYNEQFF
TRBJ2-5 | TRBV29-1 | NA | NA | TGCAGCGTTTGGATGGGGGCAGGGGAGACCCAGTACTTC | CSVWMGAGETQYF
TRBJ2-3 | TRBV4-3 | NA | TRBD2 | TGCGCCAGCAGCCAGGCTGTAGCGGGGGGGCCCCCAGATACGCAGTATTTT | CASSQAVAGGPPDTQYF
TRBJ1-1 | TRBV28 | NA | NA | TGTGCCAGCACCCTTTACAGGAACACTGAAGCTTTCTTT | CASTLYRNTEAFF
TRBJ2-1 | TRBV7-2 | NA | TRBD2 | TGTGCCAGCAGCCCTTTAGCCGGGGGGGCGGGAGAGGCGTTCTTC | CASSPLAGGAGEAFF